The 24 T cell receptor beta chains presented below share a single source sample, sequenced in a study of blood T cell repertoires in COVID-19. Generated by immunoSEQ multiplex PCR, the TCRdb table keeps only in-frame clones and is missing some. The profile shows about 28,000 clones, approximately 87% of them singletons. Sequenced input: peripheral blood. These receptors all come from a human donor in a cohort sampled during active COVID-19.

The chain employs TRBV6-5 and TRBJ2-7; 8 nucleotides match TRBD1. V lost 4 bases to trimming and J lost 0 bases; unmatched junction nucleotides: 8. Germline V gene sequence: CDR1 MNHEY, CDR2 SVGAGI. The CDR3 is 16 residues long. The CDR3 DNA reads as TGTGCCAGCAGTTCCGCCAGGACAGGGATCTCCTACGAGCAGTACTTC. Amino acids: CASSSARTGISYEQYF.

The chain carries TRBV9 and TRBJ1-1; TRBD1 might be the D (6 bases). Trimming took off 4 bases at V and 1 base at J, with 11 bases between the two ends. The CDR3 covers 14 residues. The V gene's germline CDR1 is SGDLS and CDR2 YYNGEE. This chain's CDR3 is CASSLYRENTEAFF. In DNA, the CDR3 is TGTGCCAGCAGCCTTTACAGGGAGAACACTGAAGCTTTCTTT.

The chain combines TRBV5-1 with TRBJ1-2; 7 nucleotides align to TRBD1. This CDR3 has 14 amino acids. Germline CDR1 reads SGHRS; CDR2 reads YFSETQ. With 4 bases clipped from V and 4 bases from J, the junction kept 7 bases outside the gene matches. Written as DNA, the CDR3 is TGCGCCAGCAGCCCCCAGGGGGATGGCTATGGCTACACCTTC. Amino acids: CASSPQGDGYGYTF.

The chain joins TRBV6-5 to TRBJ2-5, with 11 bases aligning to TRBD1. The length of the CDR3 is 15 residues. The germline V gene encodes CDR1 MNHEY and CDR2 SVGAGI. J gave up 4 bases and V 7 bases, and 8 bases lay outside the gene matches. CDR3 loop: CASIRKGTGGETQYF. The CDR3 DNA is TGTGCCAGCATCCGCAAGGGGACAGGGGGAGAGACCCAGTACTTC.

The table lists this clone with a few counts. The genes are TRBV14 and TRBJ2-7; D unclear. The ends were cut back, 1 base at V and 2 bases at J, with 15 bases in the middle. Germline loops: CDR1 SGHDN, CDR2 FVKESK. The CDR3 is made up of 16 amino acids. CDR3 sequence reads: CASSQVATQIPYEQYF. The CDR3 DNA reads TGTGCCAGCAGCCAAGTGGCGACACAAATCCCCTACGAGCAGTACTTC.

This clone showed up just once. The chain links TRBV25-1 to TRBJ2-3; tentatively, D is TRBD1 (5 bases). Trimming removed 3 bases at V and 0 bases at J, with 10 bases between. The CDR3 spans 15 residues. The germline V gene encodes CDR1 MGHDK and CDR2 SYGVNS. CDR3 bases: TGTGCCAGCAGTGATGACAGCCCTAGCACAGATACGCAGTATTTT. Protein product: CASSDDSPSTDTQYF.

The chain recombines TRBV28 with TRBJ1-4, with D possibly being TRBD1 (5 bases). Germline V gives CDR1 MDHEN, CDR2 SYDVKM. V was cut by 6 bases and J by 7 bases, with 12 bases left in between. The CDR3 has 13 residues. CDR3 region: CASSGSGVEKLFF. CDR3 nucleotide sequence: TGTGCCAGCAGCGGTTCGGGGGTTGAAAAACTGTTTTTT.

The chain is built from TRBV11-2 and TRBJ1-4; 7 bases line up with TRBD1. The CDR3 spans 18 residues. V shed 4 bases and J 0 bases; nucleotides not matched to a gene: 11. The V gene's germline CDR1 is SGHAT and CDR2 FQNNGV. The CDR3 DNA follows: TGTGCCAGCAGCTGGAACCCCCGGGACAGTACAACTAATGAAAAACTGTTTTTT. Amino acids: CASSWNPRDSTTNEKLFF.

The gene calls are TRBV10-3 and TRBJ2-2; 12 nucleotides agree with TRBD1. The germline gives CDR1 ENHRY, CDR2 SYGVKD. Unmatched junction bases numbered 4, after V lost 5 bases and J lost 0 bases. The CDR3 runs to 17 residues. CDR3 in amino acids: CAISRDRGPPNTGELFF. In DNA form, the CDR3 reads TGTGCCATCAGTAGGGACAGGGGGCCTCCGAACACCGGGGAGCTGTTTTTT.

In DNA form, the CDR3 reads TGTGCCAGCAGCCCGGTGTCATCGTATACGCAGTATTTT. It codes for CASSPVSSYTQYF. The chain employs TRBV9 and TRBJ2-3; no definite D call. The CDR3 spans 13 residues. Germline V gives CDR1 SGDLS, CDR2 YYNGEE. V was trimmed by 4 bases and J by 7 bases, leaving 13 bases between them.

V is TRBV3-1 (or the pseudogene TRBV3-2) and J is TRBJ2-7; TRBD1 is a possible D gene (5 bases). The CDR3 sequence is 14 residues long. Deletions cut 3 bases from V and 6 bases from J, with 15 bases between. The germline V gene has CDR1 LGHDT and CDR2 YNNKEL (reference sequence). Here the CDR3 reads CASSQGPASSEQYF. DNA for the CDR3: TGTGCCAGCAGCCAGGGGCCCGCAAGCAGCGAGCAGTACTTC.

This chain joins TRBV9 and TRBJ2-2; D is unresolved. CDR1 is SGDLS and CDR2 is YYNGEE in the germline V gene. The CDR3 length is 17 residues. The germline V and J ends were trimmed by 0 bases and 0 bases, with 12 bases remaining between them. In nucleotides, the CDR3 is TGTGCCAGCAGCGTAGCCGGCGGCGTTTCGAACACCGGGGAGCTGTTTTTT. Residues: CASSVAGGVSNTGELFF.

V gene TRBV6-1 combines with J gene TRBJ1-2; possible D gene TRBD1, 6 bases. The CDR3 runs 14 residues. Per germline, CDR1 MNHNS and CDR2 SASEGT. V was shortened by 1 base and J by 5 bases, with 11 bases between the two germline ends. CDR3 DNA: TGTGCCAGCAGTGAAGGTGCCAGGGGATATGGCTACACCTTC. Translation gives CASSEGARGYGYTF.

The chain joins TRBV5-1 to TRBJ2-5, with 14 bases fitting TRBD2. Trimming removed 4 bases from V and 4 bases from J; junction bases left unmatched: 18. From germline, CDR1 is SGHRS and CDR2 YFSETQ. The CDR3 runs to 20 residues. CDR3 DNA: TGCGCCAGCAGCCCACAGGGACTAGCGGGGGACCTTTGGAGCCTAGAGACCCAGTACTTC. This codes for CASSPQGLAGDLWSLETQYF.

The V gene is TRBV18, the J gene TRBJ1-2, with 9 bases fitting TRBD1. This CDR3 contains 13 residues. V gave up 3 bases and J gave up 6 bases; unmatched junction bases: 2. Per germline, CDR1 KGHSH and CDR2 LQKENI. CDR3: CASSPRDRDGYTF. The CDR3 region has the DNA TGTGCCAGCTCACCTCGGGACAGGGATGGCTACACCTTC.

This clone showed up just once. The chain recombines TRBV7-9 with TRBJ2-7, with 8 bases aligning to TRBD1. With V trimmed by 3 bases and J by 7 bases, 8 bases remained unmatched. In germline, CDR1 is SEHNR, CDR2 FQNEAQ (reference sequence). CDR3 size: 14 residues. The CDR3 bases are TGTGCCAGCAGCTTGGGGGACAGGTCAGGAGAGCAGTACTTC. Translated: CASSLGDRSGEQYF. The entire variable domain, with the rest obtained from reference TRBV7-9 and TRBJ2-7, is as follows: DTGVSQNPRHKITKRGQNVTFRCDPISEHNRLYWYRQTLGQGPEFLTYFQNEAQLEKSRLLSDRFSAERPKGSFSTLEIQRTEQGDSAMYLCASSLGDRSGEQYFGPGTRLTVT.

This clone was seen once. The chain has TRBV6-5 and TRBJ2-1; no reliable D call. The CDR3 length is 13 residues. With 4 bases removed from V and 8 bases from J, the gap between germline ends came to 12 bases. CDR1 MNHEY and CDR2 SVGAGI come from the germline V gene. The CDR3 DNA follows: TGTGCCAGCAGTTCCCCCCCAGTTCATGAGCAGTTCTTC. Protein product: CASSSPPVHEQFF.

Remarks on this clone: The junction departs from the called germline gene at one end, perhaps through a read error. The V and J genes are TRBV5-1 and TRBJ2-3; 7 bases map to TRBD2. The CDR3 runs 14 residues. CDR1 and CDR2 (germline): SGHRS, YFSETQ. The CDR3, as DNA: TGCGCCAGCAGCTTGGAGCGGGGCACCGATACGCAGTATTTT. Translated, it gives CASSLERGTDTQYF.

V gene TRBV9 combines with J gene TRBJ1-4; no clear D gene. Germline values: CDR1 SGDLS, CDR2 YYNGEE. The CDR3 covers 15 residues. V was shortened by 4 bases and J by 7 bases, with 17 bases between the two germline ends. The CDR3 sequence: CASSSPATEGEKLFF. The CDR3 region has the DNA TGTGCCAGCAGCTCCCCGGCTACAGAGGGTGAAAAACTGTTTTTT.

This sequence joins TRBV9 and TRBJ1-1, with D unclear. This CDR3 spans 14 amino acids. Between the trimmed V and J ends, which lost 0 bases and 5 bases, there was a span of 11 bases. Germline loops: CDR1 SGDLS, CDR2 YYNGEE. The CDR3 bases are TGTGCCAGCAGCGTAGGAGGAGGTTGGACTGAAGCTTTCTTT. Protein sequence: CASSVGGGWTEAFF.

The chain combines TRBV28 with TRBJ2-3, with D perhaps matching TRBD1 (6 bases). Germline V lookup: CDR1 MDHEN, CDR2 SYDVKM. The length of the CDR3 is 19 residues. V was shortened by 3 bases and J by 5 bases, with 27 bases between the two germline ends. The CDR3 region has the DNA TGTGCCAGCAGTTTGTGGAGGTTTAAGACTGGCAGGGGTAGAGATACGCAGTATTTT. Translated: CASSLWRFKTGRGRDTQYF.

The chain has TRBV6-5 and TRBJ2-5; a weak D match, TRBD1 (6 bases). The V gene lost 5 bases and the J gene lost 5 bases, with 18 bases spanning the gap. This CDR3 is 15 amino acids long. The V gene's germline CDR1 is MNHEY and CDR2 SVGAGI. The CDR3 region has the DNA TGTGCCAGCAGTCAGATTCCGGACAGTCCGGAGACCCAGTACTTC. This encodes CASSQIPDSPETQYF.

The chain carries TRBV6-6 and TRBJ1-2; D is ambiguous. Deletions cut 2 bases from V and 2 bases from J, with 12 bases between. Germline CDR1 MNHNY, CDR2 SVGAGI (reference sequence). The CDR3 runs 15 residues. CDR3 sequence: CASSYRRGLNYGYTF. As DNA, the CDR3 is TGTGCCAGCAGTTACCGCCGGGGATTAAACTATGGCTACACCTTC.

The genes are TRBV5-1 and TRBJ2-6; D remains ambiguous. The germline V gene has CDR1 SGHRS and CDR2 YFSETQ. The CDR3 contains 15 residues. V lost 4 bases and J lost 4, with 12 bases in between. DNA for the CDR3: TGCGCCAGCAGCACCGACGCGGCCGGGGCCAACGTCCTGACTTTC. Translated, it gives CASSTDAAGANVLTF.